The clone carrying this T cell receptor beta chain turned up a few times. TCRdb redid the calling of the reads with MiXCR, one entry per CDR3 protein. The repertoire holds 75,000 to 100,000 distinct CDR3 sequences, with 30% to 35% as singletons. This specimen comes from a study of type 1 regulatory T cells. Whole-study context: This in vitro CD4 product, T-allo10, is enriched for Tr1 cells and alloantigen-specific.

Looked up from germline, CDR1 is LGHDT and CDR2 is YNNKEL (reference sequence). V lost 4 bases, J lost 7 bases, and 5 bases stayed unmatched. The CDR3 has 16 amino acids. The sequenced material came from CD4+ T cells, either the whole sample or a sorted fraction (not recorded which). The clonotype originates from a human donor in good health. The chain carries TRBV3-1 and TRBJ2-1; 15 positions agree with TRBD2. This chain's CDR3 is CASSPRTSGRGNEQFF. Written as DNA, the CDR3 is TGTGCCAGCAGCCCGAGGACTAGCGGGAGGGGTAATGAGCAGTTCTTC.